This is a list of T cell receptor beta chains from one sample in a study of human T cells and chemical hapten exposure. TCRdb re-called the RACE reads with MiXCR, one entry per CDR3 protein. The sample lists about 84,000 distinct CDR3 sequences; 10% to 12% were seen once. Sequencing was performed on whole blood, taken in connection with sensitization to the hapten diphenylcyclopropenone (DPC). The receptors stem from a woman in her fifties or sixties with alopecia areata. Some clones in this sample may be carry-over from other donors' samples. The conserved cysteine and the conserved F or W are not part of the CDR3 here. Clone size is given for some rows only: seen once, a few or many times, or a class if the clone is expanded.

TRBV11-2,TRBJ2-1,few,ASSLGPASYHNEQF
TRBV12-3/TRBV12-4,TRBJ2-1,many,ASSNKGAGAFGNEQF
TRBV12-3/TRBV12-4,TRBJ1-4,many,ASTAGTGGNEKLF
TRBV12-3/TRBV12-4,TRBJ1-2,few,ASSLGPTLNYGYT
TRBV25-1,TRBJ1-1,many,ASRPPTGGGGEAF
TRBV6-5,TRBJ2-3,-,ASSRWVSGSSTDTQY
TRBV9,TRBJ2-2,few,ASNPANTGELF
TRBV28,TRBJ1-1,few,ASNLPGAAF
TRBV28,TRBJ2-7,few,ASSLPLADYEQY
TRBV12-3/TRBV12-4,TRBJ2-1,many,ASSLRAGSLYNEQF
TRBV30,TRBJ2-5,many,AWSSGIGETQY
TRBV29-1,TRBJ2-5,few,SVLISGSSSETQY
TRBV7-2,TRBJ2-2,-,ASSLGADRTGELF
TRBV11-2,TRBJ2-5,many,ASSLRRPDEREGSETQY
TRBV5-4,TRBJ2-1,many,ASSFRGSDEQF
TRBV19,TRBJ2-2,few,AARDTPTAGELF
TRBV6-6,TRBJ2-1,few,ASRGTSGNNEQF
TRBV28,TRBJ2-7,few,ASSLVDGAGRFYSYEQY
TRBV12-3/TRBV12-4,TRBJ2-5,-,ASSFSSGTAKTQY
TRBV29-1,TRBJ1-5,many,SVGTDYSNQPQH
TRBV7-8,TRBJ1-5,few,ASSLTGQGYSNQPQH
TRBV7-9,TRBJ2-7,many,ASSIRGLQTYEQY
TRBV6-5,TRBJ1-1,-,ASSTPSSTEAF
TRBV7-3,TRBJ2-1,few,ASSLTGLGFGNEQF
TRBV25-1,TRBJ2-1,many,ASSEARDPHTPF
TRBV14,TRBJ2-7,-,ASSQGGGRPYSYEQY
TRBV4-1,TRBJ2-1,many,ASSHVNEQF
TRBV5-5,TRBJ1-4,many,ASSFLTEKLF
TRBV9,TRBJ2-1,many,ASSVVPSGRDEQF
TRBV12-3/TRBV12-4,TRBJ2-7,few,ASSPIAGGPSYEQY
TRBV28,TRBJ2-4,-,ASSRAGQAA
TRBV7-9,TRBJ2-3,-,ASRKSGRGNTDTQY
TRBV29-1,TRBJ1-4,-,SVGGAANEKLF
TRBV19,TRBJ2-6,-,ASSIGQGAAGANVLT
TRBV6-2/TRBV6-3,TRBJ2-7,many,ASRPGTGQNEQY
TRBV7-2,TRBJ2-7,-,ASSLGISGEQY
TRBV12-5,TRBJ1-5,few,ASGPLDQPQH
TRBV7-2,TRBJ2-7,few,ASSPWTSDSYEQY